This T cell receptor (beta chain) was captured by sequencing in a study of beta chain features in type 1 diabetes. General observations from the study: All four CD4+ subsets from Type 1 diabetes patients carried moderately but significantly shorter TCRB CDR3s.

The sequenced template was cDNA made from the entire isolated RNA. Generated by immunoSEQ multiplex PCR, the TCRdb table keeps only in-frame clones and is missing some. The sample has over 300,000 clones; around 9.7% are singletons. Germline V gives CDR1 SNHLY, CDR2 FYNNEI. This CDR3 is built from 14 residues. Trimming pared 4 bases from V and 8 bases from J, leaving 17 bases between. This clone appeared a few times. As yet, its antigen is unknown. The clonotype originates from a man younger than 45 with type 1 diabetes. The V and J genes are TRBV2 and TRBJ1-1; a weak D match, TRBD1 (5 bases). Sequenced material: central memory CD4+ T cells from blood. CDR3 nucleotide sequence: TGTGCCAGCAGTGGGCCTCAGGGCGGTCCCGAAGCTTTCTTT. Its protein product is CASSGPQGGPEAFF. The variable domain in full, completed from reference TRBV2 and TRBJ1-1, reads EPEVTQTPSHQVTQMGQEVILRCVPISNHLYFYWYRQILGQKVEFLVSFYNNEISEKSEIFDDQFSVERPDGSNFTLKIRSTKLEDSAMYFCASSGPQGGPEAFFGQGTRLTVV.